This record looks at one T cell receptor beta chain sequence and its context. About 0.5 to 1 ug RNA was reverse transcribed with random hexamers. Amplification of TCR beta CDR3 by immunoSEQ multiplex PCR spanned 54 Vbeta and 13 Jbeta. TCRdb re-called the immunoSEQ multiplex PCR reads through MiXCR, storing one row per CDR3 protein. This table holds about 200,000 distinct CDR3 sequences, roughly 91% found once. CDR3 length equals 14 residues. Between the trimmed V and J ends, which lost 3 bases and 1 base, there was a span of 9 bases. CDR1 is MGHDK, CDR2 SYGVNS, per germline. This specimen comes from a study of CD8 T cells in Susac syndrome.

The source of this sequence is a human donor with Susac syndrome. Sequencing was performed on CD4+ T cells from PBMCs. The chain has TRBV25-1 and TRBJ1-1; tentative D call: TRBD1 (5 bases). The CDR3 DNA reads as TGTGCCAGCAGTGATCCAGGGAGGAACACTGAAGCTTTCTTT. This encodes CASSDPGRNTEAFF.